The source of this TCR beta chain is a study of T cells after yellow fever vaccination. Germline V CDR1 and CDR2: MNHEY, SVGEGT. CDR3 length: 14 residues. V dropped 7 bases and J dropped 6 bases, with 13 bases sitting between them. This clonotype was seen many times. Its specificity is not known. Universal primer sites and UMIs were introduced during 5'RACE template-switching synthesis of TCR cDNA. TCRdb reanalysed the 5' RACE reads using MiXCR and keeps one entry per CDR3 protein. The profile shows more than 65,000 distinct CDR3 sequences, around 5% of them singletons. Study-level findings and limits: Reappearance after the booster was observed for most primary-vaccination clones (roughly 95% CD4, roughly 90% CD8).

This clonotype was sampled from a man younger than 30 who received the YFV17D yellow fever vaccine. The sample in question was CD4+ T cells sorted from PBMCs, obtained around 15 days after the first yellow fever vaccination. This chain links TRBV6-2 or TRBV6-3 with TRBJ1-6; D might be TRBD1 (5 bases). This CDR3 reads CASTVRQRNSPLHF. As DNA, the CDR3 is TGTGCCAGCACCGTAAGACAGCGTAATTCACCCCTCCACTTT.